This paragraph covers one T cell receptor beta chain sequence. Its antigen is not known. This entry is derived from a study of a mutant IDH1 vaccine in newly diagnosed glioma. Background on the study: Sex among treated patients split 62.5% male, around 40% female; mean age was approximately 40 years.

Time point indicated: week 35, safety follow-up. Each dose of the vaccine consisted of 300 ug of mutant IDH1 20-mer peptide, with topical imiquimod. The length of the CDR3 is 16 residues. Trimming took 5 bases from V and 5 from J, leaving 21 bases between them. The germline V gene has CDR1 SGHVS and CDR2 FQNEAQ. Repertoires were generated with immunoSEQ multiplex PCR, while TCRdb's copy carries only in-frame clones and drops some. The sample contains around 45,000 clones, 88% of which appear only once. The chain combines TRBV7-8 with TRBJ1-2; possibly TRBD1 for D (6 bases). The clonotype originates from a woman aged 40 to 49 with glioma. The sequenced sample was PBMCs, obtained from a glioma patient whose treatment included an IDH1 peptide vaccine. The CDR3 spells CASSARTRTVPYGYTF. As DNA, the CDR3 is TGTGCCAGCAGCGCCCGGACGCGGACAGTACCTTATGGCTACACCTTC.